This T cell receptor (beta chain) was recorded in a study of spatial heterogeneity in lung cancer. Study-wide findings and caveats: Relative to follow-up, resection was when ubiquitous expanded tumor TCRs appeared more in blood.

Regarding this clonotype: Its antigen is still unknown.

One entry per CDR3 protein results from TCRdb running MiXCR on the 5' RACE reads. The repertoire includes under 40,000 distinct CDR3 sequences, roughly 5.2% of them detected once, and around 10% sits in the top ten. This CDR3 comprises 14 residues. V lost 4 bases and J lost 3, with 15 bases in between. Germline V lookup: CDR1 DFQATT, CDR2 SNEGSKA (reference sequence). Time point here: sample taken at primary tumor resection. Whole RNA, which was extracted from tumor, nontumor lung tissue or frozen PBMC, was sequenced without any cell sorting. Patients with untreated early-stage non-small cell lung cancer, numbering 72, were the donors.

The clonotype originates from a male donor with early-stage non-small cell lung cancer. This chain links TRBV20-1 with TRBJ2-5, with a possible D match to TRBD2 (6 bases). Sequenced here: PBMCs, sampled at surgery. Written as DNA, the CDR3 is TGCAGTGCTACCCGATGGACGGGGGAAGAGACCCAGTACTTC. This sequence encodes CSATRWTGEETQYF.